This T cell receptor (beta chain) was obtained from a study of blood T cell repertoires in COVID-19. The V end lost 5 bases, the J end lost 7 bases, and 10 bases lay between the germline ends. Germline V gives CDR1 SGHRS, CDR2 YFSETQ. The CDR3 runs to 13 residues. The table came from immunoSEQ multiplex PCR; TCRdb's copy has only in-frame clones and leaves some out. Of roughly 150,000 clones listed, roughly 90% are singletons. Sequencing was carried out using peripheral blood. This TCR was sampled from a man aged 60 to 75 with active or convalescent COVID-19. The chain uses TRBV5-1 and TRBJ1-6; D is uncertain. CDR3 bases: TGCGCCAGCAGAACAACCGGGAATTCACCCCTCCACTTT. Its translation: CASRTTGNSPLHF.